Each of the 27 T cell receptor beta chains below was sequenced from the same sample in a study of T cells after yellow fever vaccination. TCRdb used MiXCR to reprocess the 5' RACE reads, holding one entry per CDR3 protein. The sample includes about 300,000 distinct CDR3 sequences, approximately 10% of them seen just once. The sequenced sample was CD4+ T cells sorted from PBMCs, obtained 5 days after the yellow fever booster vaccination. The receptors derive from a man aged 18 to 29 who received the YFV17D yellow fever vaccine.

This clonotype was detected a few times. The V gene is TRBV10-3, the J gene TRBJ1-2; maybe TRBD1 (6 bases). The V end was cut by 7 bases, the J end by 4 bases, with 19 bases between. The CDR3 sequence is 15 residues long. In germline, CDR1 is ENHRY, CDR2 SYGVKD. The CDR3 nucleotides read TGTGCCATCACCTCCGACAGGACGAGCTTCTATGGCTACACCTTC. Its translation: CAITSDRTSFYGYTF.

This clonotype has a handful of counts. The J gene is TRBJ2-7, the V gene TRBV24-1, with 11 bases that match TRBD1. Germline assignment: CDR1 KGHDR and CDR2 SFDVKD. The CDR3 totals 15 residues. Trimming at V came to 4 bases and at J to 2 bases, leaving 3 bases not matched to a gene. The CDR3 spells CATSEGQGGTYEQYF. DNA for the CDR3: TGTGCCACCAGTGAGGGACAGGGGGGAACCTACGAGCAGTACTTC.

The table lists this clonotype with a few counts. The J gene is TRBJ1-1, the V gene TRBV25-1; D may be TRBD1 (5 bases). This CDR3 is 15 amino acids long. Germline loops: CDR1 MGHDK, CDR2 SYGVNS. The V end lost 1 base, the J end lost 5 bases, and 14 bases lay between the germline ends. This chain's CDR3 is CASSESGQGGTEAFF. The DNA for the CDR3 is TGTGCCAGCAGTGAATCGGGCCAGGGAGGGACTGAAGCTTTCTTT.

V and J are TRBV20-1 and TRBJ2-3; 7 bases line up with TRBD2. Germline loops: CDR1 DFQATT, CDR2 SNEGSKA (reference sequence). The CDR3 consists of 13 residues. The junction had 3 bases not matched to a gene; V was cut back by 6 bases and J by 0 bases. CDR3 protein: CSASGTSTDTQYF. The CDR3 coding sequence is TGCAGTGCCAGCGGGACTAGCACAGATACGCAGTATTTT.

V usage is TRBV6-6 and J usage is TRBJ1-4; the D gene is possibly TRBD1 (5 bases). Germline CDR1 and CDR2: MNHNY and SVGAGI (reference sequence). V dropped 5 bases and J dropped 13 bases, with 11 bases sitting between them. The CDR3 is 11 residues long. The CDR3 nucleotides read TGTGCCAGCAGTGAGCCGGGACGACTGTTTTTT. Protein product: CASSEPGRLFF.

V gene TRBV7-3 combines with J gene TRBJ2-3; tentative D call: TRBD2 (5 bases). This CDR3 is 16 amino acids long. V lost 5 bases, J lost 5 bases, and 20 bases lay in between. Looked up from germline, CDR1 is SGHTA and CDR2 is FQGTGA. CDR3 loop: CASSDVDRGSEDTQYF. In nucleotides, the CDR3 is TGTGCCAGCAGCGACGTGGACCGGGGAAGTGAAGATACGCAGTATTTT.

The chain has TRBV12-3 or TRBV12-4 and TRBJ2-5, with 12 nucleotides matching TRBD2. Germline trimming cut 6 bases from V and 4 bases from J; bases unmatched to any gene: 12. The CDR3 spans 17 residues. CDR3 nucleotide sequence: TGTGCCAGCAGCCCCGGGGTACTAGCGGGGGGCGGAGAGACCCAGTACTTC. Amino acids: CASSPGVLAGGGETQYF.

This clonotype has a handful of counts. The chain is built from TRBV10-3 and TRBJ1-3; tentatively, D is TRBD1 (6 bases). Germline V gene data show CDR1 as ENHRY and CDR2 as SYGVKD. Trimming removed 4 bases at V and 2 bases at J, with 12 bases between. CDR3 length: 15 amino acids. CDR3 nucleotides: TGTGCCATCAGTGTATCCGGGGGCACTGGAAACACCATATATTTT. This gives the protein CAISVSGGTGNTIYF.

This clonotype was found many times. The chain carries TRBV7-9 and TRBJ2-1; D unclear. CDR1 and CDR2 from the germline V gene are SEHNR and FQNEAQ (reference sequence). CDR3 length equals 14 residues. Trimming stripped 5 bases from V and 11 bases from J, with 19 bases between. The CDR3 loop is CASSPPPFTAKQFF. Written as DNA, the CDR3 is TGTGCCAGCAGCCCCCCCCCTTTTACAGCAAAGCAGTTCTTC.

This chain connects TRBV10-3 to TRBJ1-5; D unclear. Germline values: CDR1 ENHRY, CDR2 SYGVKD. This CDR3 is built from 15 residues. V was clipped by 4 bases and J by 2 bases, with 12 bases between them. In DNA, the CDR3 is TGTGCCATCAGTGGTTCGGGGAAGGGCAATCAGCCCCAGCATTTT. It specifies CAISGSGKGNQPQHF.

This clonotype was found a few times. The chain joins TRBV7-2 to TRBJ2-5; 8 nucleotides line up with TRBD1. Germline trimming cut 2 bases from V and 7 bases from J; bases unmatched to any gene: 15. The CDR3 is made up of 17 amino acids. In germline, CDR1 is SGHTA, CDR2 FQGNSA. For the CDR3, the DNA is TGTGCCAGCAGCTTAAGTTCGACAGGGGATGATCGCGGGACCCAGTACTTC. This sequence encodes CASSLSSTGDDRGTQYF.

This clonotype occurred many times. CDR3: CASSSSLEQYF. For the CDR3, the DNA is TGTGCCAGCTCATCTTCTCTCGAGCAGTACTTC. This chain connects TRBV18 to TRBJ2-7; D remains unclear. Germline V gene sequence: CDR1 KGHSH, CDR2 LQKENI. The ends were cut back, 5 bases at V and 6 bases at J, with 8 bases in the middle. CDR3 length: 11 residues.

The table lists this clonotype with a few counts. The V gene is TRBV7-9, the J gene TRBJ2-3, with D perhaps TRBD1 (6 bases). Germline CDR1 is SEHNR and CDR2 is FQNEAQ (reference sequence). V gave up 1 base and J gave up 4 bases, with 12 bases separating them. This CDR3 spans 15 amino acids. Here the CDR3 reads CASSLGGTFSDTQYF. In DNA form, the CDR3 reads TGTGCCAGCAGCTTAGGAGGGACATTTTCAGATACGCAGTATTTT.

In this sample, this clonotype turned up many times. This rearrangement joins TRBV7-3 to TRBJ2-3; 8 bases fit TRBD2. J gave up 1 base and V 4 bases, and 1 base lay outside the gene matches. The length of the CDR3 is 14 residues. Germline CDR1 and CDR2: SGHTA and FQGTGA. This CDR3 reads CASSSGGGTDTQYF. The CDR3, as DNA: TGTGCCAGCAGCTCGGGGGGGGGCACAGATACGCAGTATTTT. Full variable domain (rest looked up from reference TRBV7-3 and TRBJ2-3): GAGVSQTPSNKVTEKGKYVELRCDPISGHTALYWYRQSLGQGPEFLIYFQGTGAADDSGLPNDRFFAVRPEGSVSTLKIQRTERGDSAVYLCASSSGGGTDTQYFGPGTRLTVL.

J is TRBJ2-3 and V is TRBV4-2; D remains ambiguous. V lost 4 bases to trimming and J lost 5 bases, with 10 bases between them. The CDR3 contains 13 residues. Germline V gene sequence: CDR1 LGHNA, CDR2 YNFKEQ. CDR3 residues: CASSLTRVDTQYF. The CDR3 coding sequence is TGTGCCAGCAGCCTCACTCGAGTAGATACGCAGTATTTT.

This clonotype has more than one count but fewer than ten. This chain joins TRBV20-1 and TRBJ2-2; D call uncertain. The germline gives CDR1 DFQATT, CDR2 SNEGSKA (reference sequence). This CDR3 spans 9 amino acids. The V end was cut by 5 bases, the J end by 8 bases, with 3 bases between. CDR3 coding DNA: TGCAGTGCTGTGGGGGAGCTGTTTTTT. Its protein product is CSAVGELFF.

This clonotype turned up a few times. The rearrangement joins TRBV6-6 to TRBJ1-2; TRBD1 agrees at 9 bases. V shed 2 bases, J shed 8 bases, and the junction held 6 bases outside the gene matches. The germline V gene has CDR1 MNHNY and CDR2 SVGAGI (reference sequence). The CDR3 runs 14 residues. The CDR3 bases are TGTGCCAGCAGTTACCCAACAGGGGGCGTAGGCTACACCTTC. Amino acid sequence: CASSYPTGGVGYTF.

This clonotype was observed at least ten times. CDR3 in amino acids: CASRRIRLGENYGYTF. The CDR3 DNA follows: TGTGCCAGCAGGCGAATCCGATTAGGGGAAAACTATGGCTACACCTTC. The rearrangement links TRBV6-5 to TRBJ1-2; D is possibly TRBD1 (5 bases). Germline CDR1 MNHEY, CDR2 SVGAGI. The ends were cut back, 6 bases at V and 2 bases at J, with 19 bases in the middle. CDR3 length equals 16 residues.

This clonotype was seen only a few times. The V gene is TRBV7-9, the J gene TRBJ1-5; 7 nucleotides match TRBD1. From germline, CDR1 is SEHNR and CDR2 FQNEAQ (reference sequence). With V trimmed by 5 bases and J by 7 bases, 5 bases remained unmatched. The CDR3 has 13 amino acids. CDR3 in amino acids: CASSQTGPQPQHF. As DNA, the CDR3 is TGTGCCAGCAGCCAGACAGGGCCGCAGCCCCAGCATTTT.

This clonotype was seen many times. J is TRBJ1-4 and V is TRBV20-1; D remains ambiguous. CDR3 size: 10 residues. In germline, CDR1 is DFQATT, CDR2 SNEGSKA (reference sequence). The V end lost 3 bases, the J end lost 8 bases, and 4 bases lay between the germline ends. CDR3 sequence reads: CSARGEKLFF. CDR3 DNA: TGCAGTGCTAGGGGGGAAAAACTGTTTTTT.

This clonotype came up many times. J is TRBJ2-7 and V is TRBV20-1; D is possibly TRBD1 (5 bases). CDR3 size: 13 residues. Germline V gene sequence: CDR1 DFQATT, CDR2 SNEGSKA (reference sequence). Trimming took 6 bases from V and 0 from J, leaving 12 bases between them. The CDR3 here is CSAETDSSYEQYF. Written as DNA, the CDR3 is TGCAGTGCAGAGACAGATTCCTCCTACGAGCAGTACTTC.

This chain links TRBV5-1 with TRBJ1-1; D is possibly TRBD1 (5 bases). V was trimmed by 4 bases and J by 1 base, leaving 8 bases between them. The CDR3 runs to 13 residues. Per the germline V gene, CDR1 is SGHRS and CDR2 is YFSETQ. The CDR3 sequence is CASSRGANTEAFF. CDR3 nucleotides: TGCGCCAGCAGCCGAGGGGCGAACACTGAAGCTTTCTTT.

J is TRBJ2-5 and V is TRBV5-4; 10 positions match TRBD2. The CDR3 is 15 residues long. Germline CDR1 SGHNT, CDR2 YYREEE (reference sequence). V shed 1 base, J shed 3 bases, and the junction held 3 bases outside the gene matches. The CDR3 bases are TGTGCCAGCAGCTTGACGAGCGGGGGGGAAGAGACCCAGTACTTC. It translates to CASSLTSGGEETQYF.

This chain connects TRBV12-3 or TRBV12-4 to TRBJ2-1; unclear D gene. Trimming pared 5 bases from V and 5 bases from J, leaving 7 bases between. The length of the CDR3 is 12 residues. The CDR3 sequence is CASSPANNEQFF. The CDR3 nucleotides are TGTGCCAGCAGTCCGGCTAACAATGAGCAGTTCTTC.

This clonotype turned up a few times. The chain couples TRBV12-3 or TRBV12-4 to TRBJ1-2; D gene ambiguous. CDR3 length: 11 residues. Deletions cut 6 bases from V and 10 bases from J, with 12 bases between. CDR3 sequence reads: CASSLHSDYTF. DNA of the CDR3: TGTGCCAGCAGCCTTCACTCGGACTACACCTTC.

The chain is built from TRBV29-1 and TRBJ2-1; TRBD2 might be the D (5 bases). This CDR3 spans 13 amino acids. CDR1 and CDR2 from the germline V gene are SQVTM and ANQGSEA. Between the trimmed V and J ends, which lost 3 bases and 7 bases, there was a span of 13 bases. CDR3 coding DNA: TGCAGCGTTGATCTAGCTGGGCAAAATGAGCAGTTCTTC. This encodes CSVDLAGQNEQFF.

This clonotype was picked up a small number of times. The rearrangement joins TRBV7-2 to TRBJ2-3, with 11 bases matching TRBD2. There are 15 residues in the CDR3. Germline lookup yields CDR1 SGHTA and CDR2 FQGNSA. Trimming cost V 6 bases and J 4 bases; bases outside gene matches: 6. The CDR3 region is CASSRSGGAADTQYF. The CDR3 coding sequence is TGTGCCAGCAGTCGTAGCGGGGGGGCAGCAGATACGCAGTATTTT.